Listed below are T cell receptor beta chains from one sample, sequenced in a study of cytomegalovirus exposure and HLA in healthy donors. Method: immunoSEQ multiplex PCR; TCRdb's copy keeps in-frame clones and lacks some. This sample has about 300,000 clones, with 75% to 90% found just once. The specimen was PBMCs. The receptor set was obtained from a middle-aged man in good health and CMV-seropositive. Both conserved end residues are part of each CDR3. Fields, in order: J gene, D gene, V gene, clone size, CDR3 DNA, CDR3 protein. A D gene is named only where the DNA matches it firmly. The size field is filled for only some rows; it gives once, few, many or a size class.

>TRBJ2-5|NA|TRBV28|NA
TGTGCCAGCAGTCAACAGGGTCGAGAGACCCAGTACTTC
CASSQQGRETQYF
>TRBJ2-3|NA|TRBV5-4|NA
TGTGCCAGCAGCGCAGAGGTGAACACAGATACGCAGTATTTT
CASSAEVNTDTQYF
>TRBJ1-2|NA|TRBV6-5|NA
TGTGCCAGCAGTTATTGGAGCAGGGGTTTGGGTGGCTACACCTTC
CASSYWSRGLGGYTF
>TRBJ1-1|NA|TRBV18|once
TGTGCCAGCTCACCGGGCCTGAACACTGAAGCTTTCTTT
CASSPGLNTEAFF
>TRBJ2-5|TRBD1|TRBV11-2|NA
TGTGCCAGCAGCTTAATGTCAGGGGGTGAGACCCAGTACTTC
CASSLMSGGETQYF
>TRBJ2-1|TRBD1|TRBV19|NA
TGTGCCAGTAGTACCGGGACAGGTAATGAGCAGTTCTTC
CASSTGTGNEQFF
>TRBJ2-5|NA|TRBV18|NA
TGTGCCAGCTCACCATGGAAGGGGCAGCAAGAGACCCAGTACTTC
CASSPWKGQQETQYF
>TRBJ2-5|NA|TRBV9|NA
TGTGCCAGCAGCGTAGGGGGCCGACTAGTCACGGAGACCCAGTACTTC
CASSVGGRLVTETQYF
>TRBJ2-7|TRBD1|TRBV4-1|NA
TGCGCCAGCAGCCCGATGACAGGGGGCTACGAGCAGTACTTC
CASSPMTGGYEQYF
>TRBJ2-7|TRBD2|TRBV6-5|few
TGTGCCAGCAGTTACTCGGCTAGCGGGAGTTACGAGCAGTACTTC
CASSYSASGSYEQYF
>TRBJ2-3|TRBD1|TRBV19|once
TGTGCCAGTAGTATACAGGGGGGCACAGATACGCAGTATTTT
CASSIQGGTDTQYF
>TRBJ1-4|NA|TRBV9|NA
TGTGCCAGCAGCGCGGGGGACGGTTTTAATGAAAAACTGTTTTTT
CASSAGDGFNEKLFF
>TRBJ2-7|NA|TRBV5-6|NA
TGTGCCAGCAGCTTACAGCTTTACGAGCAGTACTTC
CASSLQLYEQYF
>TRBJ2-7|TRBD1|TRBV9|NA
TGTGCCAGCAGCCCCCGACCGGGACAGAGGCCCTACGAGCAGTACTTC
CASSPRPGQRPYEQYF